A single sample is the source of the 28 T cell receptor beta chains below, sequenced in a study of response to subunit inactivated influenza vaccine. MiXCR, applied by TCRdb to the RT-PCR reads, yields one record per CDR3 protein. Here the sample spans under 550,000 distinct CDR3 sequences, roughly 7.6% being singletons. This material consisted of PBMCs from blood, taken roughly 24 months after vaccination. Receptors were obtained from a man between 50 and 69 years old who received an inactivated influenza vaccine.

This clonotype was counted many times. The junction does not match germline at one end; this may be a read error. This sequence joins TRBV5-1 and TRBJ2-7; 7 bases fit TRBD1. CDR3 length: 14 amino acids. Germline loops: CDR1 SGHRS, CDR2 YFSETQ. The chain's CDR3 is CASSSGTASYEQYF. CDR3 nucleotide sequence: TGTGCCAGCAGTTCCGGGACAGCCTCCTACGAGCAGTACTTC.

This clonotype was observed a handful of times. The chain recombines TRBV29-1 with TRBJ1-1; tentatively, D is TRBD1 (5 bases). This CDR3 is built from 10 residues. The germline gives CDR1 SQVTM, CDR2 ANQGSEA. V lost 2 bases and J lost 11, with 9 bases in between. This CDR3 is CSVESGAAFF. The CDR3 region has the DNA TGCAGCGTTGAATCCGGGGCTGCTTTCTTT. Filled out from reference TRBV29-1 and TRBJ1-1, the complete variable domain reads SAVISQKPSRDICQRGTSLTIQCQVDSQVTMMFWYRQQPGQSLTLIATANQGSEATYESGFVIDKFPISRPNLTFSTLTVSNMSPEDSSIYLCSVESGAAFFGQGTRLTVV.

This clonotype came up a few times. V gene TRBV12-3 or TRBV12-4 combines with J gene TRBJ2-5; 14 positions agree with TRBD2. The V gene end was trimmed by 4 bases and the J gene end by 5 bases; junction bases not matched to a gene: 3. The CDR3 contains 15 residues. CDR3: CASSSGLAGAETQYF. The CDR3 DNA reads as TGTGCCAGCAGTTCGGGACTAGCGGGGGCTGAGACCCAGTACTTC.

This clonotype was detected only a few times. The gene calls are TRBV6-5 and TRBJ1-1, with D hard to call. V shed 2 bases and J shed 7 bases, with 14 bases lying between them. The germline gives CDR1 MNHEY, CDR2 SVGAGI. CDR3 length: 14 residues. The CDR3 DNA sequence: TGTGCCAGCAGTTACGTCGCCTTTTCTAATGAAGCTTTCTTT. Protein sequence: CASSYVAFSNEAFF.

This clonotype showed up just a few times. The rearrangement uses TRBV4-3 and TRBJ2-1; 13 positions match TRBD2. This CDR3 is 15 amino acids long. The trim removed 10 bases at V and 5 bases at J, leaving 8 bases unmatched. The germline V gene has CDR1 LGHNA and CDR2 YSLEER. CDR3 in amino acids: CATSLGTSGNNEQFF. The CDR3 DNA is TGCGCCACCTCCCTTGGGACTAGCGGGAACAATGAGCAGTTCTTC.

The V call is TRBV10-3, the J call TRBJ2-7, with D possibly being TRBD2 (5 bases). The CDR3 length is 12 residues. Germline assignment: CDR1 ENHRY and CDR2 SYGVKD. The V end lost 6 bases, the J end lost 11 bases, and 17 bases lay between the germline ends. The CDR3 spells CAISEPFSGKYF. CDR3 sequence (DNA): TGTGCCATCAGCGAACCATTTTCGGGGAAGTACTTC.

In its sample, this clonotype was seen many times. V and J are TRBV20-1 and TRBJ2-2, with D possibly matching TRBD2 (6 bases). Germline V gene data show CDR1 as DFQATT and CDR2 as SNEGSKA (reference sequence). The CDR3 is made up of 16 amino acids. Trimming stripped 0 bases from V and 6 bases from J, with 17 bases between. CDR3: CSARDTRRGEAGELFF. The CDR3, as DNA: TGCAGTGCTAGAGATACGAGGCGAGGGGAGGCCGGGGAGCTGTTTTTT.

The chain employs TRBV4-3 and TRBJ2-1; 12 bases are a match to TRBD2. J lost 4 bases, V lost 3 bases, and 4 bases had no gene match. The CDR3 covers 16 residues. The germline V gene encodes CDR1 LGHNA and CDR2 YSLEER. This CDR3 reads CASSQALAGGYNEQFF. The CDR3 nucleotides are TGCGCCAGCAGCCAGGCCCTAGCGGGGGGGTACAATGAGCAGTTCTTC.

This clonotype occurred a few times. CDR3 amino acids: CASSPDRNSGNTIYF. In DNA, the CDR3 is TGTGCCAGCAGTCCCGACCGCAACTCTGGAAACACCATATATTTT. The chain is built from TRBV5-5 and TRBJ1-3; D is uncertain. The CDR3 is 15 amino acids. Trimming stripped 5 bases from V and 0 bases from J, with 12 bases between. Germline V CDR1 and CDR2: SGHKS, YYEKEE (reference sequence).

This clonotype was counted many times. The chain carries TRBV29-1 and TRBJ2-5; D is perhaps TRBD2 (5 bases). The V end was cut by 7 bases, the J end by 2 bases, with 11 bases between. Germline V gene data show CDR1 as SQVTM and CDR2 as ANQGSEA. The CDR3 is 12 residues long. Written as DNA, the CDR3 is TGCAGCGCTGACGGGGTACAAGAGACCCAGTACTTC. Amino acids: CSADGVQETQYF.

The table lists this clonotype with many counts. In DNA form, the CDR3 reads TGTGCCAGCAGTGCCTATGATGAGCAGTTCTTC. It translates to CASSAYDEQFF. The chain uses TRBV25-1 and TRBJ2-1; no definite D call. The CDR3 runs to 11 residues. V shed 4 bases and J shed 8 bases, with 6 bases lying between them. Germline V CDR1 and CDR2: MGHDK, SYGVNS.

This clonotype appeared a few times. V gene TRBV12-3 or TRBV12-4 combines with J gene TRBJ1-1; TRBD1 is a possible D gene (5 bases). The V end lost 6 bases, the J end lost 4 bases, and 12 bases lay between the germline ends. The length of the CDR3 is 13 residues. The CDR3 here is CASREGSGTEAFF. Here the CDR3 DNA reads TGTGCCAGCAGGGAGGGGTCGGGCACTGAAGCTTTCTTT.

Many counts were recorded for this clonotype. V is TRBV11-1 and J is TRBJ2-3; a weak D match, TRBD1 (5 bases). V gave up 5 bases and J gave up 6 bases, with 15 bases separating them. Looked up from germline, CDR1 is SGHAT and CDR2 is FQDESV (reference sequence). The CDR3 is made up of 14 amino acids. CDR3 amino acids: CASSRSPRVDTQYF. Written as DNA, the CDR3 is TGTGCCAGCAGCAGAAGCCCCAGGGTTGATACGCAGTATTTT.

This clonotype was detected ten times or more. The V call is TRBV5-1, the J call TRBJ2-2; D perhaps matches TRBD1 (5 bases). Germline-derived CDR1 and CDR2 are SGHRS and YFSETQ. The germline V and J ends were trimmed by 1 base and 1 base, with 11 bases remaining between them. The CDR3 runs 16 residues. The CDR3 sequence: CASSLQTGENTGELFF. CDR3 bases: TGCGCCAGCAGCTTGCAAACAGGCGAGAACACCGGGGAGCTGTTTTTT.

This clonotype was seen at least ten times. The V and J genes are TRBV27 and TRBJ2-7; 11 bases agree with TRBD2. This CDR3 is 15 amino acids long. CDR1 MNHEY and CDR2 SMNVEV come from the germline V gene (reference sequence). V trimming: 5 bases; J trimming: 4 bases; junction bases outside the gene matches: 7. The CDR3 region is CASSPGLAALYEQYF. The CDR3 coding sequence is TGTGCCAGCAGTCCGGGACTAGCGGCCCTATACGAGCAGTACTTC.

The J gene is TRBJ2-1, the V gene TRBV21-1. TRBV21-1 is reported as a pseudogene. The CDR3 has 10 amino acids. The CDR3, as DNA: TGTGCTCCTAAGGGCAATGAGCAGTTCTTC. Residues: CAPKGNEQFF.

At least ten counts were recorded for this clonotype. This sequence joins TRBV4-3 and TRBJ2-1; D is possibly TRBD1 or TRBD2 (5 bases each). Germline V gives CDR1 LGHNA, CDR2 YSLEER. V was cut by 1 base and J by 6 bases, with 7 bases left in between. This CDR3 comprises 13 residues. In DNA form, the CDR3 reads TGCGCCAGCAGCCAAGTGGGGGTCAATGAGCAGTTCTTC. As protein: CASSQVGVNEQFF.

The chain combines TRBV20-1 with TRBJ1-2, with 7 bases fitting TRBD1. CDR3 length: 13 residues. Germline values: CDR1 DFQATT, CDR2 SNEGSKA (reference sequence). The V and J ends lost 5 bases and 4 bases, in that order; junction bases with no gene match: 7. CDR3 protein: CSAWEGGAYGYTF. CDR3 DNA: TGCAGTGCTTGGGAAGGGGGCGCCTATGGCTACACCTTC.

V is TRBV6-1 and J is TRBJ2-7; D gene uncertain. The germline CDR1 and CDR2 sequences are MNHNS and SASEGT. The V end was cut by 4 bases, the J end by 6 bases, with 7 bases between. The CDR3 has 11 residues. The CDR3 protein is CASSVTGEQYF. CDR3 bases: TGTGCCAGCAGTGTAACCGGCGAGCAGTACTTC.

This chain uses TRBV18 with TRBJ1-6; D not certain. The ends were cut back, 5 bases at V and 2 bases at J, with 13 bases in the middle. The V gene's germline CDR1 is KGHSH and CDR2 LQKENI. CDR3 length: 16 amino acids. CDR3 in amino acids: CASSDTGSAYNSPLHF. CDR3 bases: TGTGCCAGCTCAGACACCGGGAGTGCCTATAATTCACCCCTCCACTTT.

This rearrangement joins TRBV30 to TRBJ1-1, with D possibly being TRBD1 (6 bases). The ends were cut back, 0 bases at V and 4 bases at J, with 12 bases in the middle. The CDR3 spans 14 residues. The germline CDR1 and CDR2 sequences are GTSNPN and SVGIG (reference sequence). The CDR3 DNA sequence: TGTGCCTGGAGTGTCTGGGGGCCTCGCACTGAAGCTTTCTTT. Amino acid sequence: CAWSVWGPRTEAFF.

This clonotype was detected a few times. This rearrangement joins TRBV20-1 to TRBJ2-1, with unresolved D. The V end lost 4 bases, the J end lost 2 bases, and 0 bases lay between the germline ends. This CDR3 region has 10 residues. CDR1 DFQATT and CDR2 SNEGSKA come from the germline V gene (reference sequence). The CDR3 sequence: CSATYNEQFF. The DNA of the CDR3 is TGCAGTGCTACCTACAATGAGCAGTTCTTC.

This clonotype was found a few times. The chain combines TRBV9 with TRBJ2-1; 8 bases are a match to TRBD2. Per the germline V gene, CDR1 is SGDLS and CDR2 is YYNGEE. V dropped 4 bases and J dropped 4; count of bases not matched to a gene: 10. The CDR3 spans 16 residues. The CDR3 DNA follows: TGTGCCAGCAGCAGAACTCCGGGACTAGTTTACAATGAGCAGTTCTTC. Translation gives CASSRTPGLVYNEQFF.

There are a few counts of this clonotype. J is TRBJ2-1 and V is TRBV4-3, with 7 bases identical to TRBD2. V was clipped by 0 bases and J by 4 bases; unmatched bases: 6. The V gene's germline CDR1 is LGHNA and CDR2 YSLEER. This CDR3 region has 16 residues. The CDR3 coding sequence is TGCGCCAGCAGCCAAGATGCAGCGGGAAATTACAATGAGCAGTTCTTC. Translation: CASSQDAAGNYNEQFF.

The table lists this clonotype with many counts. One base away lies a much larger clone, so this may be a sequencing read error. The chain joins TRBV6-5 to TRBJ1-2, with D unclear. V lost 2 bases to trimming and J lost 6 bases, with 4 bases between them. The CDR3 has 11 residues. Germline assignment: CDR1 MNHEY and CDR2 SVGAGI. The CDR3 DNA reads TGTGCCAGCAGTTACGGGCATGGCTACACCTTC. It codes for CASSYGHGYTF.

The chain combines TRBV7-9 with TRBJ2-7; 8 positions match TRBD2. The CDR3 runs to 15 residues. The germline V gene has CDR1 SEHNR and CDR2 FQNEAQ (reference sequence). Trimming at V came to 5 bases and at J to 6 bases, leaving 12 bases not matched to a gene. This CDR3 is CASSPAGTRNTEQYF. The CDR3 region has the DNA TGTGCCAGCAGCCCCGCCGGGACTAGGAACACCGAGCAGTACTTC.

The chain combines TRBV7-9 with TRBJ2-7; 14 bases align to TRBD2. Germline lookup yields CDR1 SEHNR and CDR2 FQNEAQ (reference sequence). The CDR3 has 14 residues. V dropped 5 bases and J dropped 6; count of bases not matched to a gene: 3. Here the CDR3 DNA reads TGTGCCAGCAGCGGGACTAGCGGGGGCGCCGAGCAGTACTTC. Amino acid sequence: CASSGTSGGAEQYF.

The sample holds a few counts of this clonotype. The chain recombines TRBV27 with TRBJ2-7; D is possibly TRBD1 (5 bases). CDR1 and CDR2 (germline): MNHEY, SMNVEV (reference sequence). This CDR3 comprises 16 residues. V was trimmed by 7 bases and J by 0 bases, leaving 19 bases between them. The CDR3 protein is CASTHRLGLGSYEQYF. The CDR3 DNA reads as TGTGCCAGCACGCACAGGTTGGGCCTGGGCTCCTACGAGCAGTACTTC.